Shown below are 17 T cell receptor beta chains from a single sample sequenced in a study of blood T cell repertoires in COVID-19. Using immunoSEQ multiplex PCR, the repertoire was profiled, and TCRdb retains in-frame clones only, with some absent. The sample includes more than 85,000 clones, 88% of them seen just once. Material for sequencing was peripheral blood. The receptors stem from a man aged 50 to 60 with COVID-19, enrolled during active disease.

This clone was counted only a few times. The genes are TRBV18 and TRBJ1-3; perhaps TRBD1 as D (6 bases). This CDR3 spans 16 amino acids. V lost 0 bases and J lost 0, with 9 bases in between. Germline V gene data show CDR1 as KGHSH and CDR2 as LQKENI. The DNA for the CDR3 is TGTGCCAGCTCACCACCGAGGACAGACTCTGGAAACACCATATATTTT. It specifies CASSPPRTDSGNTIYF.

The chain couples TRBV24-1 to TRBJ1-5; D possibly corresponds to TRBD1 (6 bases). The CDR3 totals 16 residues. Trimming took 0 bases from V and 2 from J, leaving 10 bases between them. Germline-derived CDR1 and CDR2 are KGHDR and SFDVKD. The CDR3 is CATSDLLSGGNQPQHF. Here the CDR3 DNA reads TGTGCCACCAGTGATTTGTTGTCAGGGGGCAATCAGCCCCAGCATTTT.

The chain has TRBV25-1 and TRBJ1-2; D not certain. Between the trimmed V and J ends, which lost 4 bases and 4 bases, there was a span of 10 bases. The CDR3 sequence is 13 residues long. CDR1 is MGHDK and CDR2 is SYGVNS in the germline V gene. DNA of the CDR3: TGTGCCAGCAGTGTCGACGGAGGCTATGGCTACACCTTC. The encoded protein is CASSVDGGYGYTF.

Only one count was recorded for this clone. The chain carries TRBV3-1 (or the pseudogene TRBV3-2) and TRBJ2-3, with 7 positions matching TRBD2. CDR3 length: 15 residues. J gave up 0 bases and V 2 bases, and 2 bases lay outside the gene matches. Germline V CDR1 and CDR2: LGHDT, YNNKEL (reference sequence). Written as DNA, the CDR3 is TGTGCCAGCAGCCAATCTAGCGGTAGCACAGATACGCAGTATTTT. Translation: CASSQSSGSTDTQYF.

The chain joins TRBV9 to TRBJ1-2; TRBD1 matches at 10 bases. This CDR3 is built from 16 residues. Germline values: CDR1 SGDLS, CDR2 YYNGEE. V trimming: 4 bases; J trimming: 7 bases; junction bases outside the gene matches: 13. The CDR3 region is CASSPSSTGGVVGYTF. In DNA form, the CDR3 reads TGTGCCAGCAGCCCCAGTTCGACAGGGGGCGTAGTTGGCTACACCTTC.

The chain carries TRBV4-1 and TRBJ2-4, with TRBD1 matching 9 bases. V shed 5 bases and J 8 bases; nucleotides not matched to a gene: 10. Germline CDR1 MGHRA, CDR2 YSYEKL. The CDR3 is 15 residues long. As DNA, the CDR3 is TGCGCCAGCAGCACAACAGGGGGCCGTGGGGACATTCAGTACTTC. Encoded protein: CASSTTGGRGDIQYF.

In this sample, this clone turned up a few times. The chain couples TRBV12-2 to TRBJ1-5. TRBV12-2 is described as a pseudogene. CDR3 length equals 14 residues. The CDR3 reads CASRPGGSGQPQHF. Written as DNA, the CDR3 is TGTGCAAGTCGCCCGGGGGGATCGGGTCAGCCCCAGCATTTT.

The CDR3 loop is CSASLRGLGNQPQHF. The CDR3 DNA follows: TGCAGTGCTAGTCTCAGGGGGCTTGGCAATCAGCCCCAGCATTTT. The chain joins TRBV20-1 to TRBJ1-5, with TRBD1 matching over 8 bases. Germline V lookup: CDR1 DFQATT, CDR2 SNEGSKA (reference sequence). J lost 2 bases, V lost 3 bases, and 6 bases had no gene match. CDR3 length: 15 residues.

The chain combines TRBV5-5 with TRBJ1-5; possibly TRBD1 for D (5 bases). Germline V gene sequence: CDR1 SGHKS, CDR2 YYEKEE (reference sequence). This CDR3 has 18 amino acids. V lost 1 base and J 0 bases, leaving 17 bases between the germline ends. CDR3 sequence reads: CASSLTYWGVDSNQPQHF. The CDR3, as DNA: TGTGCCAGCAGCTTGACTTATTGGGGGGTGGATAGCAATCAGCCCCAGCATTTT.

The chain is built from TRBV14 and TRBJ1-2; tentatively, D is TRBD1 (5 bases). CDR3 length: 15 amino acids. CDR1 is SGHDN and CDR2 is FVKESK in the germline V gene. Trimming cost V 4 bases and J 7 bases, with 19 bases left between them. The CDR3: CASSPRRTGEIGYTF. The CDR3 DNA is TGTGCCAGCAGCCCCAGACGGACGGGGGAGATTGGCTACACCTTC.

This clone has just a few counts. The rearrangement uses TRBV7-9 and TRBJ2-3, with 7 bases matching TRBD1. The CDR3 contains 14 residues. The V gene end was trimmed by 5 bases and the J gene end by 0 bases; junction bases not matched to a gene: 2. Germline CDR1 SEHNR, CDR2 FQNEAQ (reference sequence). The CDR3 DNA sequence: TGTGCCAGCAGCGGGACAGCTAGCACAGATACGCAGTATTTT. As protein: CASSGTASTDTQYF.

The chain uses TRBV18 and TRBJ1-6; D gene unclear. The V end was cut by 2 bases, the J end by 9 bases, with 8 bases between. The CDR3 is 13 amino acids. Per germline, CDR1 KGHSH and CDR2 LQKENI. The chain's CDR3 is CASSPGTASPLHF. The CDR3 bases are TGTGCCAGCTCACCAGGTACAGCTTCACCCCTCCACTTT.

The chain carries TRBV7-2 and TRBJ1-3, with a possible D match to TRBD1 (6 bases). The CDR3 is 15 amino acids. The germline CDR1 and CDR2 sequences are SGHTA and FQGNSA. The V gene lost 6 bases and the J gene lost 4 bases, with 16 bases spanning the gap. The CDR3 region is CASSMAGDKGNTIYF. The CDR3 bases are TGTGCCAGCAGTATGGCCGGGGACAAGGGAAACACCATATATTTT.

This chain links TRBV21-1 with TRBJ1-1. TRBV21-1 counts as a pseudogene. There are 16 residues in the CDR3. CDR3 nucleotide sequence: TGTGCCAGCAGGGATCACCCTAGAGACGTGAACACTGAAGCTTTCTTT. This codes for CASRDHPRDVNTEAFF.

This sequence joins TRBV24-1 and TRBJ1-6; D is unresolved. The CDR3 is 12 residues long. Germline lookup yields CDR1 KGHDR and CDR2 SFDVKD. V lost 9 bases and J lost 14, with 16 bases in between. The CDR3 coding sequence is TGTGCCACCCCGTGCTGGCCGCCAACCCTCCACTTT. Amino acid sequence: CATPCWPPTLHF.

J is TRBJ2-7 and V is TRBV23-1, with 7 bases matching TRBD1. TRBV23-1 is an ORF for which the function is uncertain. The junction had 11 bases not matched to a gene; V was cut back by 0 bases and J by 6 bases. The CDR3 runs 16 residues. The CDR3 DNA reads as TGCGCCAGCAGTCAATCAGAGGCAGGGGGATCGGGCGAGCAGTACTTC. Translating it yields CASSQSEAGGSGEQYF.

This sequence joins TRBV7-6 and TRBJ1-6; 8 positions agree with TRBD1. J was trimmed by 10 bases and V by 1 base; bases with no gene match: 12. Germline lookup yields CDR1 SGHVS and CDR2 FNYEAQ. The CDR3 contains 17 residues. CDR3 loop: CASSLDSGQVILSPLHF. The CDR3 coding sequence is TGTGCCAGCAGCTTAGACTCGGGACAGGTGATATTGTCACCCCTCCACTTT.